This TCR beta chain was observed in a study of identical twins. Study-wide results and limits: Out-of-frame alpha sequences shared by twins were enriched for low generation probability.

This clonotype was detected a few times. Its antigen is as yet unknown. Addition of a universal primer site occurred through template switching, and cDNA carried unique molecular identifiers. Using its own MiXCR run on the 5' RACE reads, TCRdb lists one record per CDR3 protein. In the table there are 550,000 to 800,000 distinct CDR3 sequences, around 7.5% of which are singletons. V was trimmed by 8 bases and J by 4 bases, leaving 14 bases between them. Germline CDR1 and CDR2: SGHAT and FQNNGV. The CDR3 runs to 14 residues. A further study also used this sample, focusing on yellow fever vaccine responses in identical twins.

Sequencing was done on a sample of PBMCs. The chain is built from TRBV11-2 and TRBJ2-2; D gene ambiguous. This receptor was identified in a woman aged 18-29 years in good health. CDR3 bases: TGTGCCAGCGGACCTGCAGGTGGCACCGGGGAGCTGTTTTTT. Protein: CASGPAGGTGELFF.